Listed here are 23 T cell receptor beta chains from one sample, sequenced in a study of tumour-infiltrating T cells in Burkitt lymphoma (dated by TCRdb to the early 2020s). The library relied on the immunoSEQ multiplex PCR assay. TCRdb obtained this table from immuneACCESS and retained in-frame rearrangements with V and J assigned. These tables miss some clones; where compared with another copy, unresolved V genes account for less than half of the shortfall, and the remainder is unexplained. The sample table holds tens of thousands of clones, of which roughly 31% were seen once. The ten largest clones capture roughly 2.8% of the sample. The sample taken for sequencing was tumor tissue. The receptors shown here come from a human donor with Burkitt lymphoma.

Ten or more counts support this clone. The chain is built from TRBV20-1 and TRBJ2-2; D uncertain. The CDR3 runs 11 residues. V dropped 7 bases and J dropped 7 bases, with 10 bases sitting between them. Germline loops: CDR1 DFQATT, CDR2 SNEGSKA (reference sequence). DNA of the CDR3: TGCAGTGTACTTAAGGTCGGGGAGCTGTTTTTT. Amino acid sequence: CSVLKVGELFF.

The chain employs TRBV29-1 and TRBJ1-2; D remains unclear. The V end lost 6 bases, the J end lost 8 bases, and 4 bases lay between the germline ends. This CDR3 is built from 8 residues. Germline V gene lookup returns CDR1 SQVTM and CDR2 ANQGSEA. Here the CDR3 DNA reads TGCAGCGTCGGAGGCTACACCTTC. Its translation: CSVGGYTF.

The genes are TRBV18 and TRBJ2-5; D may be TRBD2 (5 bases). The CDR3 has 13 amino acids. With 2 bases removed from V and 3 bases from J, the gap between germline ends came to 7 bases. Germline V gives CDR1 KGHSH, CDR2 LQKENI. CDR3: CASSPTGKETQYF. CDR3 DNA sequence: TGTGCCAGCTCACCAACCGGGAAAGAGACCCAGTACTTC.

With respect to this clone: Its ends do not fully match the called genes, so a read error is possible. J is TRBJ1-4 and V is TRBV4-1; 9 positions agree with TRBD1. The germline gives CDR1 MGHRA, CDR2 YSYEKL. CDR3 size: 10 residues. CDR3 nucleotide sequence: TGTGCGACAGGGGGTGAAAAACTGTTTTTT. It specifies CATGGEKLFF.

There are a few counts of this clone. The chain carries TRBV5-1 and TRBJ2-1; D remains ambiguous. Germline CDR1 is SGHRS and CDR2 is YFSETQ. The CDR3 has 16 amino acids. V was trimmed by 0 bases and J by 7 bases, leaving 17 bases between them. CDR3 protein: CASSLAAASGTNEQFF. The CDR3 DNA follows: TGCGCCAGCAGCTTGGCCGCGGCTAGTGGTACGAATGAGCAGTTCTTC.

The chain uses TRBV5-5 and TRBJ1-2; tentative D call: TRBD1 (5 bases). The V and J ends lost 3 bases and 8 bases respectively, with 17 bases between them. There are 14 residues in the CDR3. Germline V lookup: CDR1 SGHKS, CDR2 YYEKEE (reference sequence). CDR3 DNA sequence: TGTGCCAGCAGCTCGAGACAGCGAGATTACGGCTACACCTTC. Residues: CASSSRQRDYGYTF.

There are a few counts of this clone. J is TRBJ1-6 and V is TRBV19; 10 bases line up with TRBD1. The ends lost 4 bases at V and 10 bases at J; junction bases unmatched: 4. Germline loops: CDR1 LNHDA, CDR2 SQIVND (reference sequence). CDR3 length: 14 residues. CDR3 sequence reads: CASSRGTGESPLHF. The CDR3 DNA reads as TGTGCCAGTAGTAGGGGGACAGGGGAATCACCCCTCCACTTT.

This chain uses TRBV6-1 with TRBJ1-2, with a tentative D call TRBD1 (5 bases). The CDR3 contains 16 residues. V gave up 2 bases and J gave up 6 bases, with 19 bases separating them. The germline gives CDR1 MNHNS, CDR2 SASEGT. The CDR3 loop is CASSENLWDGGDGYTF. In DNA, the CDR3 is TGTGCCAGCAGTGAAAATTTGTGGGACGGAGGGGATGGCTACACCTTC.

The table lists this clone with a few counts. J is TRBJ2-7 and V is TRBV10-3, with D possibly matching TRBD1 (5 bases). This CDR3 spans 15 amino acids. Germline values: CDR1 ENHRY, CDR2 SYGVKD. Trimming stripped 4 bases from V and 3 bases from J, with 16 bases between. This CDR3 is CAISGRQGRGYEQYF. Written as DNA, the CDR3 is TGTGCCATCAGTGGGCGGCAAGGAAGGGGCTACGAGCAGTACTTC.

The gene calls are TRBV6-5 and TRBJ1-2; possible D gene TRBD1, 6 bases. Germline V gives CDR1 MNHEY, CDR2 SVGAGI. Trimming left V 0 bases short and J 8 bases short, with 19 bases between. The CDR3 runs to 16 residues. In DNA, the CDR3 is TGTGCCAGCAGTTACTCTGTTAATGGGCAGGGGAGAGGCTACACCTTC. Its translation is CASSYSVNGQGRGYTF.

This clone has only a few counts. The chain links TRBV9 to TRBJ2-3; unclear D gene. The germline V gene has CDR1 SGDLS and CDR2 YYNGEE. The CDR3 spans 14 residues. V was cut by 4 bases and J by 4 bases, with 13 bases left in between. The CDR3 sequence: CASSSRRVADTQYF. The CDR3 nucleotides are TGTGCCAGCAGCTCCCGCCGAGTGGCAGATACGCAGTATTTT.

The CDR3 coding sequence is TGTGCCATCAGGATTGGACAGGGGTACGAGCAGTACTTC. Translated: CAIRIGQGYEQYF. The chain employs TRBV10-3 and TRBJ2-7; 9 nucleotides match TRBD1. With V trimmed by 6 bases and J by 4 bases, 4 bases remained unmatched. Germline V CDR1 and CDR2: ENHRY, SYGVKD. This CDR3 has 13 amino acids.

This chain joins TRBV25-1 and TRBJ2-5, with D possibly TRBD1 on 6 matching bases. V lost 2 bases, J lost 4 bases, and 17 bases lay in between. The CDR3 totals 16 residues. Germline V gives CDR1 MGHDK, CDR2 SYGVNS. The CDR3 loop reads CASSEPRNRVGETQYF. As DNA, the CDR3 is TGTGCCAGCAGTGAACCTCGGAACAGGGTTGGAGAGACCCAGTACTTC.

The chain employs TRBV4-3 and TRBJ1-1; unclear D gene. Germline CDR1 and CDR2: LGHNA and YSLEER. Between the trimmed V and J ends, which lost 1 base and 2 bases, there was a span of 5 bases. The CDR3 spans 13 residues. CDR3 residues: CASSQVGNTEAFF. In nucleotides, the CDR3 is TGCGCCAGCAGCCAAGTGGGAAACACTGAAGCTTTCTTT.

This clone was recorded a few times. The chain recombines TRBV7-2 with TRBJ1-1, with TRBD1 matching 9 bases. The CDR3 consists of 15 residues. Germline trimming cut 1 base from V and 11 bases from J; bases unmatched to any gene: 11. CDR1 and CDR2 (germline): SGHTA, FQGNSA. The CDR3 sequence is CASSLVPGQGLKAFF. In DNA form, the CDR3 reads TGTGCCAGCAGCTTAGTTCCGGGACAGGGTCTTAAGGCTTTCTTT.

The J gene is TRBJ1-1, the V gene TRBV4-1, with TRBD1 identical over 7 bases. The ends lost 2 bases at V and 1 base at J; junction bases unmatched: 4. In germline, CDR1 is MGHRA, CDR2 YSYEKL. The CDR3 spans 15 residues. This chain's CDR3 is CASSQLRQGNTEAFF. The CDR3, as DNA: TGCGCCAGCAGCCAACTCCGACAGGGGAACACTGAAGCTTTCTTT.

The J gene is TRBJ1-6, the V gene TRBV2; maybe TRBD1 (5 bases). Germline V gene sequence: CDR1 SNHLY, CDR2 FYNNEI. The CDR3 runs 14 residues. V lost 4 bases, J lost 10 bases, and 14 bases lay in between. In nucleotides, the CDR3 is TGTGCCAGCAGTGTGGCGGCCGGGGCCTCACCCCTCCACTTT. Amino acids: CASSVAAGASPLHF.

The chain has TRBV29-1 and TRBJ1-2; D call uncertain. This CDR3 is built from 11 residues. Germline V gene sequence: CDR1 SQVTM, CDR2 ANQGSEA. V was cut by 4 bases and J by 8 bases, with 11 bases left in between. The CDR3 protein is CSVGQANGYTF. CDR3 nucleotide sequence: TGCAGCGTTGGTCAGGCAAACGGCTACACCTTC.

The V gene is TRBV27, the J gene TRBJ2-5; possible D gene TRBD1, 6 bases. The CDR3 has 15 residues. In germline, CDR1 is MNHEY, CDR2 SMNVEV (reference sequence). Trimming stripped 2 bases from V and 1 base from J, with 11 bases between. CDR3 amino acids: CASSLRGWSQETQYF. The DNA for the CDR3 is TGTGCCAGCAGTTTAAGGGGGTGGTCCCAAGAGACCCAGTACTTC.

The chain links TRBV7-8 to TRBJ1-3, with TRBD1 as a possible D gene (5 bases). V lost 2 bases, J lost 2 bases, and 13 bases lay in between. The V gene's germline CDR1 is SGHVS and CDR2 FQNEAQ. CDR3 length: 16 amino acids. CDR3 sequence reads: CASSLPPGSTGNTIYF. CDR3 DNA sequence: TGTGCCAGCAGCTTACCCCCAGGGTCTACTGGAAACACCATATATTTT.

The CDR3 sequence: CASSEYRGTYEQYF. In nucleotides, the CDR3 is TGTGCCAGCAGTGAATACAGGGGGACCTACGAGCAGTACTTC. This chain links TRBV25-1 with TRBJ2-7; 7 bases are shared with TRBD1. Per germline, CDR1 MGHDK and CDR2 SYGVNS. The CDR3 totals 14 residues. V lost 0 bases to trimming and J lost 2 bases; unmatched junction nucleotides: 1.

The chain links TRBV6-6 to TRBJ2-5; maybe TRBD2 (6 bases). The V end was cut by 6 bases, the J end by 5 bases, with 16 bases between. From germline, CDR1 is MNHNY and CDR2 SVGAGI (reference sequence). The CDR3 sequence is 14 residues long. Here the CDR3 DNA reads TGTGCCAGCAGCGTACGGGGGACGGGGGAGACCCAGTACTTC. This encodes CASSVRGTGETQYF.

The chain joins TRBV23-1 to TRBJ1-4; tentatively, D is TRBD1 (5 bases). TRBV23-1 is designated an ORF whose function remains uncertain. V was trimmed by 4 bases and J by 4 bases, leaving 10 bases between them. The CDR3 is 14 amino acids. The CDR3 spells CASSLRQRNEKLFF. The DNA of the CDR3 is TGCGCCAGCAGTCTCCGACAGCGTAATGAAAAACTGTTTTTT.